The 28 T cell receptor beta chains below come from one sample, sequenced in a study of T cell responses to AZD1222 COVID-19 vaccine. Here immunoSEQ multiplex PCR was the method, and the copy in TCRdb shows in-frame clones only, minus some. The table has 100,000 to 150,000 clones, over 90% seen once. This material consisted of peripheral blood, taken on day 0 of AZD1222 vaccination. These receptor sequences come from an adult in good health.

The chain couples TRBV5-1 to TRBJ1-1; the D gene is possibly TRBD1 (6 bases). The V gene lost 0 bases and the J gene lost 2 bases, with 23 bases spanning the gap. Germline V CDR1 and CDR2: SGHRS, YFSETQ. This CDR3 has 19 amino acids. CDR3 sequence: CASSLVNDGGIKTNTEAFF. The CDR3 region has the DNA TGCGCCAGCAGCTTGGTAAACGACGGGGGCATTAAGACTAACACTGAAGCTTTCTTT.

The gene calls are TRBV5-1 and TRBJ1-2, with D unclear. With 6 bases removed from V and 4 bases from J, the gap between germline ends came to 13 bases. Germline loops: CDR1 SGHRS, CDR2 YFSETQ. CDR3 length: 13 residues. CDR3 amino acids: CASKHPSSYGYTF. The DNA for the CDR3 is TGCGCCAGCAAACACCCATCAAGCTATGGCTACACCTTC.

The J gene is TRBJ2-3, the V gene TRBV5-1; TRBD2 matches 12 bases. Germline values: CDR1 SGHRS, CDR2 YFSETQ. V was pared by 1 base and J by 6 bases, with 3 bases of the junction left unmatched. This CDR3 has 15 amino acids. Here the CDR3 DNA reads TGCGCCAGCAGCTTGAGAGGACTAGCGGGGGATACGCAGTATTTT. Translating gives CASSLRGLAGDTQYF. The full variable domain, rest sourced from reference TRBV5-1 and TRBJ2-3, is KAGVTQTPRYLIKTRGQQVTLSCSPISGHRSVSWYQQTPGQGLQFLFEYFSETQRNKGNFPGRFSGRQFSNSRSEMNVSTLELGDSALYLCASSLRGLAGDTQYFGPGTRLTVL.

V is TRBV9 and J is TRBJ2-7; no reliable D call. Trimming left V 1 base short and J 2 bases short, with 7 bases between. The CDR3 extends over 13 amino acids. Per germline, CDR1 SGDLS and CDR2 YYNGEE. The CDR3 sequence: CASSVRPTYEQYF. CDR3 bases: TGTGCCAGCAGCGTACGACCAACCTACGAGCAGTACTTC.

This chain connects TRBV7-2 to TRBJ2-2; D ambiguous. V dropped 2 bases and J dropped 6 bases, with 10 bases sitting between them. The CDR3 consists of 14 residues. Germline lookup yields CDR1 SGHTA and CDR2 FQGNSA. This chain's CDR3 is CASSLLAGAGELFF. The CDR3 DNA reads as TGTGCCAGCAGCTTATTGGCTGGCGCCGGGGAGCTGTTTTTT.

The rearrangement links TRBV18 to TRBJ2-5; D is unresolved. Trimming pared 0 bases from V and 3 bases from J, leaving 8 bases between. The germline V gene encodes CDR1 KGHSH and CDR2 LQKENI. This CDR3 has 14 residues. CDR3 amino acids: CASSPPPAEETQYF. The CDR3 DNA reads TGTGCCAGCTCACCACCCCCCGCCGAAGAGACCCAGTACTTC. The variable domain in full, completed from reference TRBV18 and TRBJ2-5, reads NAGVMQNPRHLVRRRGQEARLRCSPMKGHSHVYWYRQLPEEGLKFMVYLQKENIIDESGMPKERFSAEFPKEGPSILRIQQVVRGDSAAYFCASSPPPAEETQYFGPGTRLLVL.

The chain couples TRBV5-5 to TRBJ1-5; 9 bases fit TRBD1. Unmatched junction bases numbered 11, after V lost 3 bases and J lost 4 bases. Germline-derived CDR1 and CDR2 are SGHKS and YYEKEE (reference sequence). The CDR3 runs to 17 residues. CDR3 nucleotide sequence: TGTGCCAGCAGCTGGGGCGGACAGGGGCCGAAAAATCAGCCCCAGCATTTT. Its translation: CASSWGGQGPKNQPQHF.

Of note for this clone: The junction departs from germline at one end; a sequencing error may be responsible. The J gene is TRBJ1-2, the V gene TRBV19; 9 bases match TRBD1. This CDR3 region has 17 residues. Germline V CDR1 and CDR2: LNHDA, SQIVND (reference sequence). The CDR3 sequence is CASSLAGTGNFNNGYTF. In DNA form, the CDR3 reads TGTGCCAGTAGTTTAGCCGGGACAGGGAACTTTAACAATGGCTACACCTTC.

V usage is TRBV13 and J usage is TRBJ2-4; perhaps D is TRBD1 or TRBD2 (5 bases each). The CDR3 runs to 15 residues. The germline V and J ends were trimmed by 5 bases and 4 bases, with 15 bases remaining between them. CDR1 and CDR2 from the germline V gene are PRHDT and FYEKMQ (reference sequence). This CDR3 reads CASSRSRDGKNIQYF. CDR3 sequence (DNA): TGTGCCAGCAGCCGATCTCGGGACGGTAAAAACATTCAGTACTTC.

This clone was found once. The chain combines TRBV12-3 or TRBV12-4 with TRBJ1-1; a weak D match, TRBD1 (5 bases). The V end was cut by 6 bases, the J end by 1 base, with 9 bases between. CDR3 length equals 13 residues. The CDR3 DNA sequence: TGTGCCAGCAGGTATCAGGGGAACACTGAAGCTTTCTTT. This gives the protein CASRYQGNTEAFF.

The V call is TRBV7-2, the J call TRBJ2-5; the D call may be TRBD1 or TRBD2 (5 bases each). Germline CDR1 and CDR2: SGHTA and FQGNSA. V was pared by 3 bases and J by 1 base, with 9 bases between. The CDR3 totals 14 residues. The CDR3 region has the DNA TGTGCCAGCAGCTTTAAGGGACCCCAAGAGACCCAGTACTTC. This translates into CASSFKGPQETQYF. The full variable domain, in which reference TRBV7-2 and TRBJ2-5 provide the parts outside the CDR3, is GAGVSQSPSNKVTEKGKDVELRCDPISGHTALYWYRQSLGQGLEFLIYFQGNSAPDKSGLPSDRFSAERTGGSVSTLTIQRTQQEDSAVYLCASSFKGPQETQYFGPGTRLLVL.

The J gene is TRBJ1-1, the V gene TRBV28; D call uncertain. Trimming removed 2 bases from V and 5 bases from J, with 12 bases in between. The CDR3 runs to 14 residues. CDR1 and CDR2 from the germline V gene are MDHEN and SYDVKM. CDR3 nucleotide sequence: TGTGCCAGCAGTTTAAAGCCGGGAGTGACTGAAGCTTTCTTT. As protein: CASSLKPGVTEAFF.

J is TRBJ2-2 and V is TRBV4-1; 8 bases are shared with TRBD1. V shed 0 bases, J shed 7 bases, and the junction held 4 bases outside the gene matches. CDR3 size: 15 residues. Germline values: CDR1 MGHRA, CDR2 YSYEKL. CDR3 sequence: CASSQEQGAGGELFF. For the CDR3, the DNA is TGCGCCAGCAGCCAAGAGCAGGGGGCTGGCGGGGAGCTGTTTTTT.

This clone was detected only a few times. The rearrangement uses TRBV6-5 and TRBJ1-1; no definite D call. Germline V gives CDR1 MNHEY, CDR2 SVGAGI. Trimming took 6 bases from V and 2 from J, leaving 13 bases between them. The CDR3 extends over 14 amino acids. Here the CDR3 reads CASSTPGRNTEAFF. The CDR3 bases are TGTGCCAGCAGCACCCCGGGGAGAAACACTGAAGCTTTCTTT.

This chain uses TRBV19 with TRBJ2-2; 8 bases are a match to TRBD1. CDR1 and CDR2 from the germline V gene are LNHDA and SQIVND (reference sequence). There are 15 residues in the CDR3. J lost 1 base, V lost 5 bases, and 3 bases had no gene match. CDR3 protein: CASSGDRRNTGELFF. The CDR3 nucleotides read TGTGCCAGTAGTGGGGACAGGAGGAACACCGGGGAGCTGTTTTTT.

This chain joins TRBV12-3 or TRBV12-4 and TRBJ2-5; 7 bases match TRBD2. Unmatched junction bases numbered 6, after V lost 6 bases and J lost 5 bases. The CDR3 contains 13 residues. This CDR3 reads CASSRGLVETQYF. CDR3 DNA: TGTGCCAGCAGCCGCGGACTAGTTGAGACCCAGTACTTC.

This rearrangement joins TRBV5-1 to TRBJ2-6, with D hard to call. The CDR3 totals 14 residues. Trimming removed 4 bases at V and 2 bases at J, with 7 bases between. Germline V CDR1 and CDR2: SGHRS, YFSETQ. The CDR3 bases are TGCGCCAGCAGCCTAACGGCTGGGGCCAACGTCCTGACTTTC. This translates into CASSLTAGANVLTF.

This chain connects TRBV10-3 to TRBJ1-5; D is possibly TRBD1 (5 bases). CDR1 ENHRY and CDR2 SYGVKD come from the germline V gene. The length of the CDR3 is 13 residues. Trimming pared 6 bases from V and 5 bases from J, leaving 11 bases between. CDR3 sequence: CAIRGGGDQPQHF. The CDR3 bases are TGTGCCATCAGGGGCGGAGGGGATCAGCCCCAGCATTTT.

The genes are TRBV28 and TRBJ1-4, with 8 bases identical to TRBD1. CDR1 is MDHEN, CDR2 SYDVKM, per germline. V lost 5 bases to trimming and J lost 7 bases; unmatched junction nucleotides: 12. CDR3 length: 16 residues. CDR3 amino acids: CASSGGGRTGFEKLFF. DNA for the CDR3: TGTGCCAGCAGTGGCGGCGGGAGGACAGGGTTTGAAAAACTGTTTTTT.

The sample holds a few counts of this clone. V and J are TRBV6-1 and TRBJ1-5; 8 nucleotides line up with TRBD1. This CDR3 has 15 residues. Germline CDR1 MNHNS, CDR2 SASEGT. The ends lost 3 bases at V and 6 bases at J; junction bases unmatched: 7. The CDR3 loop is CASSDSGGAFQPQHF. CDR3 nucleotides: TGTGCCAGCAGTGATTCAGGGGGCGCGTTTCAGCCCCAGCATTTT.

This chain links TRBV11-3 with TRBJ2-3; possible D gene TRBD2, 6 bases. The length of the CDR3 is 15 residues. V was trimmed by 1 base and J by 2 bases, leaving 10 bases between them. Germline V CDR1 and CDR2: SGHNT, YENEEA. CDR3 residues: CASSLGAGLTDTQYF. CDR3 DNA: TGTGCCAGCAGCTTAGGAGCGGGTCTCACAGATACGCAGTATTTT. The full variable domain, rest sourced from reference TRBV11-3 and TRBJ2-3, is EAGVVQSPRYKIIEKKQPVAFWCNPISGHNTLYWYLQNLGQGPELLIRYENEEAVDDSQLPKDRFSAERLKGVDSTLKIQPAELGDSAVYLCASSLGAGLTDTQYFGPGTRLTVL.

This rearrangement joins TRBV30 to TRBJ2-7, with unresolved D. Trimming left V 1 base short and J 0 bases short, with 4 bases between. The germline V gene has CDR1 GTSNPN and CDR2 SVGIG (reference sequence). The CDR3 has 12 residues. The CDR3 region has the DNA TGTGCCTGGAGTGGCGCCTCCTACGAGCAGTACTTC. It translates to CAWSGASYEQYF.

CDR3 DNA: TGTGCCAGCAGTCCGCAGGCGGACACCGGGGAGCTGTTTTTT. Its protein is CASSPQADTGELFF. The chain has TRBV6-5 and TRBJ2-2, with D unresolved. The germline gives CDR1 MNHEY, CDR2 SVGAGI. The CDR3 runs 14 residues. Trimming removed 5 bases from V and 3 bases from J, with 10 bases in between.

The chain carries TRBV27 and TRBJ1-6; TRBD1 is a possible D gene (6 bases). The CDR3 runs 13 residues. Trimming left V 8 bases short and J 6 bases short, with 11 bases between. The germline gives CDR1 MNHEY, CDR2 SMNVEV (reference sequence). CDR3 coding DNA: TGTGCCAGCGGGGGCGGGGGTAATTCACCCCTCCACTTT. It codes for CASGGGGNSPLHF.

The J gene is TRBJ2-7, the V gene TRBV30; 9 nucleotides match TRBD1. Trimming removed 2 bases from V and 3 bases from J; junction bases left unmatched: 11. CDR1 and CDR2 from the germline V gene are GTSNPN and SVGIG (reference sequence). The CDR3 covers 16 residues. The CDR3 DNA is TGTGCCTGGAGTCCGGCCGGGACAGGGAGTGGCTACGAGCAGTACTTC. Its translation: CAWSPAGTGSGYEQYF.

The V gene is TRBV4-2, the J gene TRBJ1-5; 7 positions agree with TRBD1. This CDR3 is 15 amino acids long. Germline V gives CDR1 LGHNA, CDR2 YNFKEQ. V gave up 1 base and J gave up 2 bases; unmatched junction bases: 2. Written as DNA, the CDR3 is TGTGCCAGCAGCCAAGGAGGGGGCGGCAATCAGCCCCAGCATTTT. It codes for CASSQGGGGNQPQHF.

The V gene is TRBV10-3, the J gene TRBJ2-3; 7 bases line up with TRBD2. With V trimmed by 4 bases and J by 2 bases, 6 bases remained unmatched. Germline CDR1 ENHRY, CDR2 SYGVKD. The CDR3 consists of 15 residues. The CDR3 is CAISAEAGPTDTQYF. The CDR3 nucleotides are TGTGCCATCAGTGCGGAAGCGGGACCCACAGATACGCAGTATTTT.

The rearrangement links TRBV10-3 to TRBJ1-1; possibly TRBD1 for D (6 bases). The CDR3 extends over 16 amino acids. Trimming shortened V by 7 bases and J by 0 bases, and 18 bases separated the two germline ends. CDR1 and CDR2 from the germline V gene are ENHRY and SYGVKD. CDR3 protein: CAINKGGGNLNTEAFF. The CDR3 bases are TGTGCCATCAACAAAGGGGGTGGTAATCTGAACACTGAAGCTTTCTTT.